These 25 T cell receptor beta chains share one sample of origin, sequenced in a study of a mutant IDH1 vaccine in newly diagnosed glioma. Profiled with immunoSEQ multiplex PCR; TCRdb holds only in-frame clones, not every one. The data contain fewer than 100,000 clones, around nine tenths of them seen just once; the ten biggest clones take up approximately 0.6%. Stated time point: baseline, week 1 (first vaccination visit). Treatment defined: pre-vaccination baseline after standard-of-care therapy. Sequencing was performed on PBMCs, taken from a glioma patient treated with radiotherapy, temozolomide or both. The receptors stem from a woman aged 45-65 years with glioma.

The genes are TRBV7-8 and TRBJ2-7; the D is unclear. Trimming removed 5 bases at V and 3 bases at J, with 5 bases between. The CDR3 runs to 11 residues. Germline V gene data show CDR1 as SGHVS and CDR2 as FQNEAQ. In DNA form, the CDR3 reads TGTGCCAGCAGCCTTATCTACGAGCAGTACTTC. This sequence encodes CASSLIYEQYF.

This clone was seen a single time. The DNA of the CDR3 is TGCGCCAGCAGCTTTACCGGGACAGAGACTTCTGAAGCTTTCTTT. This translates into CASSFTGTETSEAFF. The chain employs TRBV5-1 and TRBJ1-1; 7 bases line up with TRBD1. The CDR3 is made up of 15 amino acids. Germline V gene lookup returns CDR1 SGHRS and CDR2 YFSETQ. The J segment lost 6 bases and the V segment lost 2 bases, leaving 10 bases of the junction unmatched.

V gene TRBV6-1 combines with J gene TRBJ1-1; weak D call: TRBD1 (5 bases). V was pared by 4 bases and J by 1 base, with 10 bases between. The CDR3 totals 14 residues. CDR1 is MNHNS and CDR2 is SASEGT in the germline V gene. The CDR3 sequence is CASSAVRENTEAFF. As DNA, the CDR3 is TGTGCCAGCAGTGCAGTCAGGGAGAACACTGAAGCTTTCTTT.

The chain uses TRBV28 and TRBJ1-2; 7 nucleotides match TRBD1. Per the germline V gene, CDR1 is MDHEN and CDR2 is SYDVKM. The CDR3 spans 13 residues. V was pared by 5 bases and J by 3 bases, with 3 bases of the junction left unmatched. The CDR3 region has the DNA TGTGCCAGCAGTGTAACAGGGGACTATGGCTACACCTTC. This gives the protein CASSVTGDYGYTF.

The CDR3 protein is CASSYSGQGNNEQFF. CDR3 sequence (DNA): TGTGCCAGCAGTTACAGTGGACAGGGGAACAATGAGCAGTTCTTC. The V and J genes are TRBV6-5 and TRBJ2-1; 9 bases agree with TRBD1. Unmatched junction bases numbered 4, after V lost 2 bases and J lost 5 bases. Germline values: CDR1 MNHEY, CDR2 SVGAGI. The CDR3 sequence is 15 residues long.

This clone came up once. Compared with germline, one end of the junction differs, possibly owing to a read error. The chain joins TRBV7-7 to TRBJ2-1; 7 positions match TRBD2. Germline V gene data show CDR1 as SSHAT and CDR2 as FNYEAQ (reference sequence). CDR3 size: 14 residues. The CDR3: CASSLAREGNEQFF. CDR3 DNA sequence: TGTGCTAGCAGCTTAGCCAGGGAGGGCAATGAGCAGTTCTTC.

V usage is TRBV19 and J usage is TRBJ2-3; no definite D call. V lost 7 bases and J lost 6, with 8 bases in between. This CDR3 contains 11 residues. The germline CDR1 and CDR2 sequences are LNHDA and SQIVND (reference sequence). The CDR3 region has the DNA TGTGCCAGTATGATGGGGGATACGCAGTATTTT. It translates to CASMMGDTQYF.

V gene TRBV5-1 combines with J gene TRBJ2-1; 10 positions agree with TRBD2. J gave up 8 bases and V 2 bases, and 1 base lay outside the gene matches. From germline, CDR1 is SGHRS and CDR2 YFSETQ. The CDR3 has 13 residues. The CDR3 sequence: CASSFLAGDEQFF. The CDR3 nucleotides read TGCGCCAGCAGCTTCCTAGCGGGAGATGAGCAGTTCTTC.

This sequence joins TRBV29-1 and TRBJ2-3; 11 positions match TRBD2. CDR1 is SQVTM and CDR2 is ANQGSEA in the germline V gene. Unmatched junction bases numbered 17, after V lost 6 bases and J lost 3 bases. The CDR3 spans 18 residues. The CDR3 bases are TGCAGCGTGGCCCTTGGGGTAGCGGGAGGGCCGGGGACAGATACGCAGTATTTT. It translates to CSVALGVAGGPGTDTQYF.

This clone came up once. This sequence joins TRBV19 and TRBJ1-2; the match to TRBD1 covers 7 bases. J lost 4 bases, V lost 6 bases, and 5 bases had no gene match. Per germline, CDR1 LNHDA and CDR2 SQIVND (reference sequence). The CDR3 runs 13 residues. In nucleotides, the CDR3 is TGTGCCAGTAGGGACCAGGGGGTCTATGGCTACACCTTC. Its translation: CASRDQGVYGYTF.

On this clone: Sequence at one end of the junction differs from germline and may be a read error. The chain recombines TRBV7-7 with TRBJ2-7; possibly TRBD1 or TRBD2 for D (5 bases each). From germline, CDR1 is SSHAT and CDR2 FNYEAQ (reference sequence). The CDR3 contains 15 residues. The CDR3 spells CASSYQAGASYEQYF. For the CDR3, the DNA is TGTGCTAGCAGCTATCAGGCCGGGGCCTCCTACGAGCAGTACTTC.

This sequence joins TRBV6-5 and TRBJ2-5; D might be TRBD1 (6 bases). V dropped 11 bases and J dropped 7 bases, with 20 bases sitting between them. Germline loops: CDR1 MNHEY, CDR2 SVGAGI. CDR3 length equals 13 residues. CDR3 protein: CASRDTKQATQYF. As DNA, the CDR3 is TGTGCCTCAAGGGACACCAAACAGGCGACCCAGTACTTC.

The chain has TRBV6-5 and TRBJ2-7; TRBD1 or TRBD2 may be the D gene (5 bases each). V gave up 7 bases and J gave up 0 bases, with 13 bases separating them. The CDR3 extends over 14 amino acids. The germline V gene has CDR1 MNHEY and CDR2 SVGAGI. The CDR3 region has the DNA TGTGCCAGCACCCGGGCAGGGAGCTCCTACGAGCAGTACTTC. This gives the protein CASTRAGSSYEQYF.

The CDR3 loop reads CASSPLGRNTEAFF. DNA of the CDR3: TGTGCCAGCAGCCCACTTGGCCGGAACACTGAAGCTTTCTTT. The chain links TRBV5-6 to TRBJ1-1; D is ambiguous. The CDR3 is 14 residues long. V lost 4 bases and J 1 base, leaving 11 bases between the germline ends. In germline, CDR1 is SGHDT, CDR2 YYEEEE.

The chain links TRBV21-1 to TRBJ1-6. TRBV21-1 is a known pseudogene. There are 17 residues in the CDR3. The CDR3 DNA follows: TGTGCCAGCAGCAAACAACGGGGAAGCTCCTATAATTCACCCCTCCACTTT. As protein: CASSKQRGSSYNSPLHF.

The V and J genes are TRBV29-1 and TRBJ1-1; D perhaps matches TRBD1 (6 bases). Trimming took off 7 bases at V and 0 bases at J, with 12 bases between the two ends. Germline V gene data show CDR1 as SQVTM and CDR2 as ANQGSEA. This CDR3 spans 13 amino acids. The DNA for the CDR3 is TGCAGCGGGGAGGGGGGCATGAACACTGAAGCTTTCTTT. It specifies CSGEGGMNTEAFF. Complete variable domain (other parts from reference TRBV29-1 and TRBJ1-1): SAVISQKPSRDICQRGTSLTIQCQVDSQVTMMFWYRQQPGQSLTLIATANQGSEATYESGFVIDKFPISRPNLTFSTLTVSNMSPEDSSIYLCSGEGGMNTEAFFGQGTRLTVV.

V and J are TRBV7-8 and TRBJ2-7, with 7 bases fitting TRBD2. Germline-derived CDR1 and CDR2 are SGHVS and FQNEAQ. CDR3 length: 13 amino acids. With V trimmed by 9 bases and J by 1 base, 6 bases remained unmatched. This CDR3 is CASRLGGSYEQYF. The CDR3 nucleotides read TGTGCCAGTCGCCTGGGGGGGTCCTACGAGCAGTACTTC.

The chain combines TRBV4-1 with TRBJ1-5; no reliable D call. The CDR3 has 15 amino acids. The V gene's germline CDR1 is MGHRA and CDR2 YSYEKL. Trimming shortened V by 1 base and J by 3 bases, and 10 bases separated the two germline ends. In DNA, the CDR3 is TGCGCCAGCAGCCAAGGGGGAGGGTTCAATCAGCCCCAGCATTTT. The encoded protein is CASSQGGGFNQPQHF.

The rearrangement uses TRBV7-9 and TRBJ1-5; D gene unclear. Deletions cut 4 bases from V and 6 bases from J, with 10 bases between. Germline V gene data show CDR1 as SEHNR and CDR2 as FQNEAQ (reference sequence). The CDR3 length is 13 residues. The CDR3 DNA reads as TGTGCCAGCAGCTCACAAGAAGTTCAGCCCCAGCATTTT. It is translated as CASSSQEVQPQHF.

This chain joins TRBV29-1 and TRBJ1-1, with D perhaps matching TRBD1 (6 bases). The CDR3 sequence is 16 residues long. From germline, CDR1 is SQVTM and CDR2 ANQGSEA. Trimming shortened V by 5 bases and J by 0 bases, and 19 bases separated the two germline ends. In nucleotides, the CDR3 is TGCAGCGTTCCCAGGTTGCGGGGGCGACTGAACACTGAAGCTTTCTTT. This sequence encodes CSVPRLRGRLNTEAFF.

This chain links TRBV11-2 with TRBJ2-7, with D hard to call. This CDR3 is 14 amino acids long. In germline, CDR1 is SGHAT, CDR2 FQNNGV. With 0 bases removed from V and 1 base from J, the gap between germline ends came to 7 bases. DNA of the CDR3: TGTGCCAGCAGCTTAGAGAGCACTTCCTACGAGCAGTACTTC. Translation: CASSLESTSYEQYF.

The V gene is TRBV18, the J gene TRBJ2-3; no firm D call. Germline V gene sequence: CDR1 KGHSH, CDR2 LQKENI. CDR3 length equals 12 residues. Trimming took 3 bases from V and 6 from J, leaving 7 bases between them. CDR3 sequence reads: CASSPTADTQYF. Written as DNA, the CDR3 is TGTGCCAGCTCACCGACCGCGGATACGCAGTATTTT.

This chain uses TRBV18 with TRBJ1-1; TRBD1 agrees at 9 bases. The CDR3 is made up of 20 amino acids. J lost 0 bases, V lost 4 bases, and 18 bases had no gene match. Germline V gene data show CDR1 as KGHSH and CDR2 as LQKENI. CDR3 DNA sequence: TGTGCCAGCTCACGACGGGACAGGGCGACCACCGCGGGGGTGAACACTGAAGCTTTCTTT. Translation: CASSRRDRATTAGVNTEAFF.

CDR3 residues: CASSPRFLETDTQYF. In DNA form, the CDR3 reads TGTGCCAGCAGCCCCCGGTTTCTGGAGACAGATACGCAGTATTTT. The genes are TRBV5-6 and TRBJ2-3; D not certain. CDR1 and CDR2 (germline): SGHDT, YYEEEE. The CDR3 extends over 15 amino acids. The V end was cut by 4 bases, the J end by 3 bases, with 15 bases between.

The gene calls are TRBV5-8 and TRBJ2-7, with D possibly TRBD2 on 7 matching bases. The V gene lost 1 base and the J gene lost 1 base, with 12 bases spanning the gap. Germline V gene data show CDR1 as SGHTS and CDR2 as YDEGEE. The length of the CDR3 is 15 residues. This CDR3 is CASSLRGAQSYEQYF. The CDR3 region has the DNA TGTGCCAGCAGCTTGCGGGGGGCCCAATCCTACGAGCAGTACTTC.